These T cell receptor beta chains were read from a single sample in a study of T-cell memory formation after mild COVID-19. A single record per CDR3 protein comes from TCRdb applying MiXCR to the 5' RACE reads. The data hold about half a million distinct CDR3 sequences, with roughly 18% observed a single time. Sequenced material: PBMCs or a T cell subset sorted from them (not recorded which). Receptors were obtained from an adult woman who had mild COVID-19 (a few samples of this study predate the infection). Cell type and time point are not known. Each CDR3 is given without its conserved first and last residue.

len	v_gene	j_gene	CDR3aa
12	TRBV6-5	TRBJ1-6	ASSSPDHNSPLH
14	TRBV7-9	TRBJ2-5	ASSQGGLASEETQY
14	TRBV11-2	TRBJ1-2	ASSPPPGTGAHGYT
16	TRBV4-1	TRBJ2-1	ASSQVMTGGIPYNEQF
11	TRBV27	TRBJ2-3	ASTSTSTDTQY
14	TRBV4-1	TRBJ1-1	ASSQVGTGATFEAF
13	TRBV12-3/TRBV12-4	TRBJ2-2	ALRDSRGNTGELF
14	TRBV6-2/TRBV6-3	TRBJ2-1	ASSSLAGGLTYEQF
14	TRBV6-6	TRBJ1-1	ASSWDGAARNTEAF
14	TRBV20-1	TRBJ1-5	SAIPGQASAQRPQH
13	TRBV5-1	TRBJ2-7	ASGSGQGSPYEQY
11	TRBV9	TRBJ1-1	ASSVVPGTEAF
16	TRBV3-1	TRBJ2-7	ASSRGLAGGPSSYEQY
9	TRBV29-1	TRBJ2-7	SVENLNEQY
12	TRBV5-6	TRBJ1-1	ASSLATAGTEAF
14	TRBV18	TRBJ1-1	ASSPINRGLNTEAF